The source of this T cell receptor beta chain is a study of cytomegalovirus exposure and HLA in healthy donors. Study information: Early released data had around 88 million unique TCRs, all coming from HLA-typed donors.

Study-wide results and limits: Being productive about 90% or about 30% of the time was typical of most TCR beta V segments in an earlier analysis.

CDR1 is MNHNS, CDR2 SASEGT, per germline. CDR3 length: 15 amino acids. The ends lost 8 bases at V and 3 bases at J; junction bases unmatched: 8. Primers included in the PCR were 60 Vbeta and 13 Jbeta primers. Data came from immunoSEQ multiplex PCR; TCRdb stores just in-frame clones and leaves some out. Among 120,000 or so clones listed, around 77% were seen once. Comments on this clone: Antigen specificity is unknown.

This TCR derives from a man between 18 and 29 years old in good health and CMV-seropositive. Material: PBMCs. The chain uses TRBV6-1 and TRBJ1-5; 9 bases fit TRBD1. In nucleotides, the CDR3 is TGTGCCAGCTGGGGGACAGGGCTAGACAATCAGCCCCAGCATTTT. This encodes CASWGTGLDNQPQHF.